A selection of T cell receptor beta chains follows, all from one sample in a study of Ad26.COV2.S vaccination and SARS-CoV-2 variants. Libraries were prepared by immunoSEQ multiplex PCR; TCRdb keeps only in-frame clonotypes and omits some of them. The table has under 95,000 clones, 82% seen once. Sequenced here: peripheral blood, sampled after recovery from COVID-19. The receptor source for this set is a human donor who had recovered from COVID-19. The conserved cysteine and the conserved F or W are not part of the CDR3 here. Fields, in order: V gene, J gene, CDR3 protein.

>TRBV6-1|TRBJ2-7
ASSELGDRVYEQY
>TRBV9|TRBJ2-7
ASSGSSGVYEQY
>TRBV28|TRBJ2-1
ASSPGGSAGNEQF
>TRBV6-5|TRBJ2-3
ASSSRLAGGYDTQY
>TRBV28|TRBJ2-7
ATTEIRRASGRRSYEQY
>TRBV5-4|TRBJ1-3
ASSLAGEPGNTIY
>TRBV2|TRBJ2-5
ASSAPETQY
>TRBV18|TRBJ1-2
ASSPYQGEGYGYT
>TRBV23-1|TRBJ1-5
ASSQCQSLGPEVQPQH
>TRBV27|TRBJ1-2
ASSLTGSNNYGYT
>TRBV28|TRBJ2-1
ASSLLLAGGPESYNEQF
>TRBV15|TRBJ1-2
ATSRGGVDYGYT
>TRBV28|TRBJ2-2
ASISAASGRANTGELF
>TRBV6-6|TRBJ1-2
ASSYSNGYT
>TRBV5-5|TRBJ2-3
ASSVTSGGGDTQY
>TRBV28|TRBJ1-4
ASSFSGGPTNEKLF